This passage covers 30 T cell receptor beta chains from one sample sequenced in a study of blood T cell repertoires in COVID-19 (TCRdb year 2020). Libraries were constructed by the immunoSEQ multiplex PCR assay. TCRdb's version of the immuneACCESS table is confined to in-frame rearrangements and falls short of the full clone set. An unresolved V gene accounts for under half of the shortfall where checked; the remainder is of unknown origin. This sample holds roughly 88,000 clones; 65% to 85% were observed only once. About 16% of the sample belongs to the ten largest clones. The sequenced material came from peripheral blood. The receptor source for this set is an elderly woman with acute or convalescent COVID-19.

The chain combines TRBV12-3 or TRBV12-4 with TRBJ1-4, with a tentative D call TRBD1 (5 bases). CDR3 length equals 13 residues. The ends were cut back, 3 bases at V and 10 bases at J, with 12 bases in the middle. In nucleotides, the CDR3 is TGTGCCAGCAGTTTCAGTAGGGGAGGAAAACTGTTTTTT. This gives the protein CASSFSRGGKLFF.

The genes are TRBV11-3 and TRBJ1-1, with D perhaps TRBD1 (5 bases). This CDR3 has 14 residues. V gave up 1 base and J gave up 4 bases, with 10 bases separating them. Germline CDR1 and CDR2: SGHNT and YENEEA. The CDR3 DNA reads TGTGCCAGCAGCTTAGGGGGCGGGAGCACTGAAGCTTTCTTT. The encoded protein is CASSLGGGSTEAFF.

This chain uses TRBV2 with TRBJ1-5; D call uncertain. The CDR3 sequence is 16 residues long. Germline V gene lookup returns CDR1 SNHLY and CDR2 FYNNEI. V was trimmed by 7 bases and J by 2 bases, leaving 18 bases between them. The CDR3: CASTNGEYVGNQPQHF. Here the CDR3 DNA reads TGTGCCAGCACCAACGGGGAGTACGTGGGCAATCAGCCCCAGCATTTT.

This chain uses TRBV9 with TRBJ2-7, with TRBD1 as a possible D gene (5 bases). Between the trimmed V and J ends, which lost 4 bases and 4 bases, there was a span of 12 bases. In germline, CDR1 is SGDLS, CDR2 YYNGEE. This CDR3 region has 13 residues. The CDR3 region is CASSHSQGYEQYF. The CDR3 bases are TGTGCCAGCAGCCACTCCCAGGGTTACGAGCAGTACTTC.

This sequence joins TRBV11-2 and TRBJ2-1; TRBD2 agrees at 9 bases. J lost 1 base, V lost 5 bases, and 6 bases had no gene match. The CDR3 sequence is 16 residues long. CDR1 SGHAT and CDR2 FQNNGV come from the germline V gene. CDR3 DNA sequence: TGTGCCAGCAGCCTATTAGCGGGGGTGTCCTACAATGAGCAGTTCTTC. It is translated as CASSLLAGVSYNEQFF.

This clone showed up just a few times. The rearrangement joins TRBV11-2 to TRBJ1-1, with 8 bases aligning to TRBD1. V dropped 0 bases and J dropped 4; count of bases not matched to a gene: 4. The germline gives CDR1 SGHAT, CDR2 FQNNGV. The CDR3 runs to 15 residues. CDR3 nucleotides: TGTGCCAGCAGCTTAGATGACAGGGGAATCACTGAAGCTTTCTTT. Translation gives CASSLDDRGITEAFF.

The genes are TRBV2 and TRBJ2-7, with a possible D match to TRBD2 (5 bases). The germline CDR1 and CDR2 sequences are SNHLY and FYNNEI. This CDR3 spans 13 amino acids. Between the trimmed V and J ends, which lost 6 bases and 1 base, there was a span of 10 bases. The CDR3 bases are TGTGCCAGCAGCACCGGGGTATCCTACGAGCAGTACTTC. Translation gives CASSTGVSYEQYF.

The rearrangement uses TRBV6-5 and TRBJ1-2; 7 positions match TRBD1. The CDR3 runs to 14 residues. Germline V gene lookup returns CDR1 MNHEY and CDR2 SVGAGI. V lost 7 bases to trimming and J lost 2 bases; unmatched junction nucleotides: 7. The CDR3 sequence is CASIRGQANYGYTF. DNA for the CDR3: TGTGCCAGCATACGAGGACAGGCAAACTATGGCTACACCTTC.

This chain joins TRBV7-2 and TRBJ2-7, with 9 bases fitting TRBD2. This CDR3 has 15 amino acids. CDR1 SGHTA and CDR2 FQGNSA come from the germline V gene. J lost 2 bases, V lost 5 bases, and 7 bases had no gene match. CDR3 region: CASSDSGGYTYEQYF. The CDR3 nucleotides read TGTGCCAGCAGCGACAGCGGGGGGTATACCTACGAGCAGTACTTC.

Here the CDR3 DNA reads TGTGCCAGCAGCTTGCAGGGGGCTTGGACTGAAGCTTTCTTT. It yields the protein CASSLQGAWTEAFF. V usage is TRBV7-8 and J usage is TRBJ1-1, with TRBD1 matching over 8 bases. The germline V gene has CDR1 SGHVS and CDR2 FQNEAQ. The CDR3 totals 14 residues. The ends lost 3 bases at V and 5 bases at J; junction bases unmatched: 5.

The gene calls are TRBV5-1 and TRBJ1-1; 8 positions match TRBD1. The germline gives CDR1 SGHRS, CDR2 YFSETQ. V lost 4 bases, J lost 3 bases, and 5 bases stayed unmatched. The CDR3 sequence is 14 residues long. This CDR3 is CASSMTGAYTEAFF. The DNA of the CDR3 is TGCGCCAGCAGCATGACAGGGGCTTACACTGAAGCTTTCTTT.

The rearrangement joins TRBV19 to TRBJ1-6; 8 bases fit TRBD1. Germline V gene sequence: CDR1 LNHDA, CDR2 SQIVND (reference sequence). The CDR3 runs to 16 residues. V gave up 7 bases and J gave up 0 bases; unmatched junction bases: 5. The CDR3 coding sequence is TGTGCCAGTACCCGGACAGGGAGCTCCTATAATTCACCCCTCCACTTT. It is translated as CASTRTGSSYNSPLHF.

The chain uses TRBV5-1 and TRBJ1-1; the match to TRBD1 covers 9 bases. Trimming cost V 4 bases and J 0 bases; bases outside gene matches: 10. The CDR3 runs to 17 residues. Per the germline V gene, CDR1 is SGHRS and CDR2 is YFSETQ. CDR3 bases: TGCGCCAGCAGCCTACTACGGACAGGGGCGATGAACACTGAAGCTTTCTTT. Encoded protein: CASSLLRTGAMNTEAFF.

V usage is TRBV7-2 and J usage is TRBJ1-2; 7 nucleotides align to TRBD1. Per germline, CDR1 SGHTA and CDR2 FQGNSA. V shed 5 bases and J 1 base; nucleotides not matched to a gene: 10. The CDR3 has 16 residues. The CDR3 nucleotides are TGTGCCAGCAGCCCCGGACAGGCAGGAATTAACTATGGCTACACCTTC. The encoded protein is CASSPGQAGINYGYTF.

V usage is TRBV18 and J usage is TRBJ2-7, with a tentative D call TRBD2 (6 bases). Germline loops: CDR1 KGHSH, CDR2 LQKENI. The CDR3 length is 12 residues. Trimming stripped 2 bases from V and 4 bases from J, with 6 bases between. DNA of the CDR3: TGTGCCAGCTCACCAGGGGGGTACGAGCAGTACTTC. Amino acids: CASSPGGYEQYF.

The chain has TRBV7-3 and TRBJ1-6; D possibly corresponds to TRBD1 (6 bases). V dropped 2 bases and J dropped 7 bases, with 12 bases sitting between them. Germline V gene lookup returns CDR1 SGHTA and CDR2 FQGTGA. CDR3 size: 15 residues. The CDR3 bases are TGTGCCAGCAGCTTAGAGTCAGGGGCAAATTCACCCCTCCACTTT. Translated, it gives CASSLESGANSPLHF. The variable domain in full, completed from reference TRBV7-3 and TRBJ1-6, reads GAGVSQTPSNKVTEKGKYVELRCDPISGHTALYWYRQSLGQGPEFLIYFQGTGAADDSGLPNDRFFAVRPEGSVSTLKIQRTERGDSAVYLCASSLESGANSPLHFGNGTRLTVT.

V is TRBV6-6 and J is TRBJ2-7; 11 bases are shared with TRBD1. The CDR3 has 17 residues. The germline CDR1 and CDR2 sequences are MNHNY and SVGAGI (reference sequence). The ends lost 5 bases at V and 1 base at J; junction bases unmatched: 10. As DNA, the CDR3 is TGTGCCAGCAGTCTCCCTGCGGGGACAGGGGGGTCCTACGAGCAGTACTTC. Protein sequence: CASSLPAGTGGSYEQYF.

This chain joins TRBV6-1 and TRBJ1-5; a weak D match, TRBD1 (5 bases). This CDR3 contains 15 residues. In germline, CDR1 is MNHNS, CDR2 SASEGT. The V gene lost 2 bases and the J gene lost 2 bases, with 10 bases spanning the gap. Written as DNA, the CDR3 is TGTGCCAGCAGTGAACAGGGCCGGGGCAATCAGCCCCAGCATTTT. The encoded protein is CASSEQGRGNQPQHF.

CDR3 residues: CASSVAQGIAEAFF. The CDR3 coding sequence is TGTGCCAGCAGTGTTGCACAGGGTATCGCTGAAGCTTTCTTT. V gene TRBV2 combines with J gene TRBJ1-1, with D possibly being TRBD1 (6 bases). The CDR3 totals 14 residues. The germline gives CDR1 SNHLY, CDR2 FYNNEI. V was pared by 4 bases and J by 6 bases, with 15 bases between. Complete variable domain (other parts from reference TRBV2 and TRBJ1-1): EPEVTQTPSHQVTQMGQEVILRCVPISNHLYFYWYRQILGQKVEFLVSFYNNEISEKSEIFDDQFSVERPDGSNFTLKIRSTKLEDSAMYFCASSVAQGIAEAFFGQGTRLTVV.

Ten or more counts support this clone. The chain joins TRBV5-1 to TRBJ1-1; TRBD1 might be the D (5 bases). V dropped 0 bases and J dropped 7 bases, with 16 bases sitting between them. Germline V lookup: CDR1 SGHRS, CDR2 YFSETQ. There are 15 residues in the CDR3. This chain's CDR3 is CASSLVGRATLEAFF. The CDR3 DNA follows: TGCGCCAGCAGCTTGGTAGGCAGGGCAACCCTTGAAGCTTTCTTT.

This clone occurred a few times. This chain uses TRBV29-1 with TRBJ1-6; D is possibly TRBD1 (6 bases). This CDR3 contains 13 residues. Deletions cut 3 bases from V and 9 bases from J, with 12 bases between. Germline values: CDR1 SQVTM, CDR2 ANQGSEA. The CDR3 DNA is TGCAGCGTTGAGGTGGACAGCAGTTCACCCCTCCACTTT. Translating gives CSVEVDSSSPLHF.

J is TRBJ1-2 and V is TRBV9; possible D gene TRBD1, 6 bases. Germline lookup yields CDR1 SGDLS and CDR2 YYNGEE. V shed 4 bases and J shed 8 bases, with 15 bases lying between them. CDR3 length: 13 residues. DNA for the CDR3: TGTGCCAGCAGCACCCAGGGGTCGGGCGGCTACACCTTC. Protein sequence: CASSTQGSGGYTF.

V is TRBV2 and J is TRBJ1-5; 7 positions agree with TRBD1. V gave up 8 bases and J gave up 7 bases; unmatched junction bases: 8. Germline CDR1 is SNHLY and CDR2 is FYNNEI. The CDR3 has 13 residues. The CDR3, as DNA: TGTGCCAGCCAAGGACAGGTGAGGCAGCCCCAGCATTTT. Protein: CASQGQVRQPQHF. Combining the CDR3 with reference TRBV2 and TRBJ1-5 gives the whole variable domain EPEVTQTPSHQVTQMGQEVILRCVPISNHLYFYWYRQILGQKVEFLVSFYNNEISEKSEIFDDQFSVERPDGSNFTLKIRSTKLEDSAMYFCASQGQVRQPQHFGDGTRLSIL.

V and J are TRBV13 and TRBJ1-2; D is perhaps TRBD1 (5 bases). This CDR3 contains 16 residues. The germline V and J ends were trimmed by 5 bases and 4 bases, with 20 bases remaining between them. Germline assignment: CDR1 PRHDT and CDR2 FYEKMQ (reference sequence). CDR3 residues: CASSPPSEQGSYGYTF. In DNA form, the CDR3 reads TGTGCCAGCAGCCCCCCCTCGGAGCAGGGTTCCTATGGCTACACCTTC.

The chain uses TRBV5-1 and TRBJ1-1, with D possibly matching TRBD1 (6 bases). CDR1 and CDR2 from the germline V gene are SGHRS and YFSETQ. Trimming removed 5 bases from V and 0 bases from J, with 17 bases in between. The CDR3 is 16 amino acids. CDR3 DNA sequence: TGCGCCAGCAGGCCCCGGGACACCCTATTGAACACTGAAGCTTTCTTT. Translated, it gives CASRPRDTLLNTEAFF.

The rearrangement joins TRBV5-6 to TRBJ2-2; TRBD2 matches 8 bases. This CDR3 region has 14 residues. The germline CDR1 and CDR2 sequences are SGHDT and YYEEEE. V lost 6 bases, J lost 6 bases, and 7 bases stayed unmatched. Here the CDR3 reads CASKAGGIAGELFF. The CDR3 DNA is TGTGCCAGCAAGGCGGGGGGTATTGCCGGGGAGCTGTTTTTT.

This rearrangement joins TRBV15 to TRBJ1-2; 8 bases agree with TRBD1. V shed 0 bases and J 4 bases; nucleotides not matched to a gene: 1. The CDR3 is 14 residues long. The germline gives CDR1 LNHNV, CDR2 YYDKDF (reference sequence). CDR3 nucleotides: TGTGCCACCAGCAGAGATACAGGGGGCTATGGCTACACCTTC. Translated, it gives CATSRDTGGYGYTF.

The chain is built from TRBV29-1 and TRBJ2-1, with 7 positions matching TRBD2. Germline values: CDR1 SQVTM, CDR2 ANQGSEA. The ends lost 3 bases at V and 3 bases at J; junction bases unmatched: 5. The CDR3 has 14 amino acids. CDR3 in DNA: TGCAGCGTTGATAGAGCGGGGATCTACAATGAGCAGTTCTTC. Translation: CSVDRAGIYNEQFF.

The chain uses TRBV5-4 and TRBJ2-5, with 13 bases identical to TRBD2. V shed 4 bases and J 2 bases; nucleotides not matched to a gene: 5. Looked up from germline, CDR1 is SGHNT and CDR2 is YYREEE (reference sequence). The CDR3 runs to 16 residues. The CDR3 bases are TGTGCCAGCAGCACGGGACTAGCGGGGCGACAAGAGACCCAGTACTTC. This codes for CASSTGLAGRQETQYF.

CDR3 DNA: TGCAGCGTTGAATCCGCTCGGGAGCAGTACTTC. It specifies CSVESAREQYF. The chain uses TRBV29-1 and TRBJ2-7; no definite D call. CDR3 length: 11 residues. The V gene lost 2 bases and the J gene lost 7 bases, with 9 bases spanning the gap. Germline CDR1 reads SQVTM; CDR2 reads ANQGSEA.